The 5 T cell receptor beta chains below come from one sample, sequenced in a study of cytomegalovirus exposure and HLA in healthy donors. The PCR ran on 60 Vbeta and 13 Jbeta primers. TCRdb's table, derived via immunoSEQ multiplex PCR, lists solely in-frame clones and lacks some. The sample has roughly 230,000 clones, about 85% seen once. The sequenced sample consisted of PBMCs. The receptors originated from a girl aged 2-10 years in good health and CMV-seronegative.

The gene calls are TRBV5-4 and TRBJ1-1; D call uncertain. Germline CDR1 SGHNT, CDR2 YYREEE (reference sequence). V gave up 1 base and J gave up 5 bases, with 12 bases separating them. The CDR3 consists of 14 residues. The CDR3 DNA follows: TGTGCCAGCAGCTTGATAGGCCGGGATACTGAAGCTTTCTTT. Its protein is CASSLIGRDTEAFF.

The chain couples TRBV5-5 to TRBJ1-5; TRBD1 matches at 7 bases. CDR1 is SGHKS and CDR2 is YYEKEE in the germline V gene (reference sequence). The CDR3 is 17 amino acids. The trim removed 4 bases at V and 2 bases at J, leaving 12 bases unmatched. CDR3 amino acids: CASSRRDRERGNQPQHF. For the CDR3, the DNA is TGTGCCAGCAGCCGCCGGGACAGAGAAAGGGGCAATCAGCCCCAGCATTTT.

The chain carries TRBV6-4 and TRBJ1-2, with a possible D match to TRBD1 (6 bases). The V end lost 0 bases, the J end lost 4 bases, and 9 bases lay between the germline ends. The CDR3 totals 14 residues. Germline CDR1 and CDR2: MRHNA and SNTAGT. CDR3 sequence (DNA): TGTGCCAGCAGTGACTCAGCAGGGGTCTATGGCTACACCTTC. It is translated as CASSDSAGVYGYTF.

The chain combines TRBV25-1 with TRBJ2-5, with D possibly TRBD1 on 5 matching bases. Trimming pared 6 bases from V and 7 bases from J, leaving 15 bases between. This CDR3 contains 13 residues. Germline loops: CDR1 MGHDK, CDR2 SYGVNS. As DNA, the CDR3 is TGTGCCAGCAGAAACCAGGGAATGGTGACCCAGTACTTC. Its translation: CASRNQGMVTQYF.

The chain joins TRBV10-1 to TRBJ2-1, with TRBD2 matching 8 bases. The V gene's germline CDR1 is WNHNN and CDR2 SYGVQD (reference sequence). V was clipped by 4 bases and J by 10 bases; unmatched bases: 6. CDR3 length equals 13 residues. CDR3 in amino acids: CASSVKRGTEQFF. CDR3 sequence (DNA): TGCGCCAGCAGTGTGAAGCGGGGGACCGAGCAGTTCTTC.